This entry concerns a single T cell receptor beta chain. This clonotype is characterized as medium-sized (0.01 to 0.1%). The antigen it binds to is not known. No per-base quality is available; no much larger clone lies one base away. The sample's time point label is to be understood as: sample taken at primary tumor resection. Donors were 70 or so patients with early-stage, untreated non-small cell lung cancer from the lung TRACERx cohort. TCR sequencing used whole RNA extracted from tumor and nontumor lung tissue, or from cryopreserved PBMC samples, without cell sorting. Only patients with enough RNA available from two or more tumor regions were chosen for TCR sequencing. A lung pathologist reviewed the tumor and adjacent nontumor lung specimens before the specimens were selected. To prepare the library, 5' RACE was applied. Sequenced using a NextSeq 500. The TCR library protocol attached a unique molecular identifier to each TCR cDNA molecule to allow correction of PCR and sequencing errors. As for how the authors treated the data: Decombinator tools were used for TCR identification, UMI-based error correction and CDR3 extraction. Expanded TCRs were defined as those above a frequency of 2 per 1,000, corresponding to the top 1% of the tumor frequency distribution. Expanded tumor TCRs statistically deemed absent (corrected P<0.05) from at least one tumor region were classed as regional, and all other expanded tumor TCRs were classed as ubiquitous. Rényi diversity was computed with the R vegan package after subsampling each repertoire 100 times to 5,000 TCRs. To build CDR3 similarity networks, amino acid triplet string-kernel similarity was used, and CDR3s were connected when their pairwise similarity was above 0.82. TCRdb redid the processing of the public reads, applying fastp at Q25 and MiXCR, and retained in-frame beta chains. Records with the same CDR3 protein are collapsed into one entry carrying the most frequent genes and DNA. These V and J calls are TCRdb output, not the study's own analysis. This sample is represented by about 8,100 distinct CDR3 sequences; about an eighth of them were singletons. 8% to 13% of the sample is in the top ten clones.

CDR1 SGHAT and CDR2 FQNNGV were looked up in the germline V gene. The junction shows trimming of 5 bases on V and 11 bases on J, plus 16 bases between the germline ends. The CDR3 holds 14 amino acids from the cysteine to the phenylalanine. The sequence is cut down to CDR3 DNA, 42 bases in frame from base 1. The sample belongs to a study of spatial heterogeneity in lung cancer (dated by TCRdb to about 2019). Context from the whole study: Beta-chain transcripts were consistently detected in greater numbers than alpha-chain transcripts, which likely reflected higher beta-chain transcript abundance. TCR repertoire features were related to nonsynonymous mutation counts determined by whole-exome sequencing of tumor tissue. In non-small cell lung cancer, the study made a quantitative comparison of TCR alpha and beta repertoires among multiple tumor regions, matched nontumor lung and blood. A strong correlation was found between TCR transcript counts in tumor regions and a T cell transcriptional module score from matched bulk RNA-seq. In the raw uncorrected reads, each unique combination of TCR and UMI appeared more than ten times on average. At surgery, both alpha and beta chains were TCR-sequenced in roughly 230 tumor regions, about 64 matched nontumor lung samples and a few dozen PBMC samples. Overall study results and their limits: Confirming at a functional level the hypothesis that regional TCRs recognize regional mutations was considered to require additional single-cell paired TCR alpha and beta sequencing. TCR-seq was estimated to cover only about 7.6% of tumor T cells for alpha chains and approximately 13% for beta chains. The tumor nonsynonymous mutation count correlated with the number of expanded intratumoral alpha and beta TCRs. The count of ubiquitous expanded TCRs correlated with the count of ubiquitous nonsynonymous mutations, and the count of regional expanded TCRs correlated with the count of regional nonsynonymous mutations.

The sequence was collected from a male donor with early-stage non-small cell lung cancer. Rearrangement joined TRBV11-2 to TRBJ1-6; no D segment can be confidently identified. The specimen comprised lung tumor tissue, sampled at surgery. The base sequence is TGTGCCAGCAGCCGCGTGACATACGATACACCCCTCCACTTT. Its protein product is CASSRVTYDTPLHF.